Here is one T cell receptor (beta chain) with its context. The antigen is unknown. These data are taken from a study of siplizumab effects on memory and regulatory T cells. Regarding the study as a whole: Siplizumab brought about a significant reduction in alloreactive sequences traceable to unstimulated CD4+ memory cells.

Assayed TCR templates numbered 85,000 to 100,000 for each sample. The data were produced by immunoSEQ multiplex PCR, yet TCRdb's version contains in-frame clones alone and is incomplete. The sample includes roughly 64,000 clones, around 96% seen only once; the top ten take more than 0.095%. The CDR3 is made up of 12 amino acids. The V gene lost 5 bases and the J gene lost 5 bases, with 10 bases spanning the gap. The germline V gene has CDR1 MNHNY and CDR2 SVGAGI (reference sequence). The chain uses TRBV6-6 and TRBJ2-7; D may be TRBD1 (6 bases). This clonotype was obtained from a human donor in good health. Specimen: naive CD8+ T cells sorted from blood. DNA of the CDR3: TGTGCCAGCAGTCTGGACAGTAACGAGCAGTACTTC. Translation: CASSLDSNEQYF.